This T cell receptor (beta chain) was captured by sequencing in a study of blood T cell repertoires in COVID-19. The J segment lost 7 bases and the V segment lost 10 bases, leaving 12 bases of the junction unmatched. This CDR3 comprises 15 residues. Germline CDR1 reads WSHSY; CDR2 reads SAAADI. Repertoires were generated with immunoSEQ multiplex PCR, while TCRdb's copy carries only in-frame clones and drops some. Among about 70,000 clones listed, roughly 76% were seen once. This clone showed up just once. The sequence came from a woman in her sixties or seventies with acute or convalescent COVID-19. The rearrangement uses TRBV10-2 and TRBJ2-1, with 11 bases aligning to TRBD1. Source material: peripheral blood. The CDR3 nucleotides read TGCGCCATCTATTACCCGGGACAGGGGGGAAATGAGCAGTTCTTC. As protein: CAIYYPGQGGNEQFF.